This T cell receptor beta chain originates from a study of response to subunit inactivated influenza vaccine. Study-wide results and caveats: A suggestion made by the authors is that each seasonal influenza vaccination recruits few new T cells.

The CDR3 is 16 amino acids. The V gene's germline CDR1 is LNHNV and CDR2 YYDKDF (reference sequence). After removal of 5 bases from V and 2 bases from J, the junction contained 3 bases not matched to a gene. This clonotype was seen only once. The antigen is undetermined. Each CDR3 protein gets one entry after TCRdb re-called the RT-PCR reads with MiXCR. The profile covers a few hundred thousand distinct CDR3 sequences, with about a fifth appearing a single time and roughly 10% taken by the ten largest. This sequence joins TRBV15 and TRBJ2-2; 12 bases agree with TRBD2. This clonotype was obtained from a man aged 45 to 70 who received an inactivated influenza vaccine. Source: PBMCs from blood, taken less than 22 months after vaccination. The CDR3 coding sequence is TGTGCCACCAGCCGGACTAGCGGGGCCAACACCGGGGAGCTGTTTTTT. Residues: CATSRTSGANTGELFF.